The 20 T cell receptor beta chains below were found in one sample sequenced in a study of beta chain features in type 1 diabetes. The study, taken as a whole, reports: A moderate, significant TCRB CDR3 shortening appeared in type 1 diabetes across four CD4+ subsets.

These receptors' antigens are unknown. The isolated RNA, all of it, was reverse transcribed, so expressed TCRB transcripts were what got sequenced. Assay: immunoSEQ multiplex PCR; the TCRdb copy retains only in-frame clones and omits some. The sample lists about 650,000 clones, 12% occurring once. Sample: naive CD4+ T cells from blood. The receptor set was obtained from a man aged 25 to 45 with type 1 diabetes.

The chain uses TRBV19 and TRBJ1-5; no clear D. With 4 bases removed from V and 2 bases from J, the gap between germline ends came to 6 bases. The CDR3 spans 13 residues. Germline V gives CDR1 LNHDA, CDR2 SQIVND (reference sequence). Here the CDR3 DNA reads TGTGCCAGTAGTAATGGGGGCAATCAGCCCCAGCATTTT. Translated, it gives CASSNGGNQPQHF.

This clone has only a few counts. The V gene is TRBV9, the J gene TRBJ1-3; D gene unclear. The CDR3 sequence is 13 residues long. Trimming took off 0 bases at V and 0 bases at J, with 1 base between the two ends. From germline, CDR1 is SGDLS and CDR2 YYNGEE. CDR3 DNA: TGTGCCAGCAGCGTAGACTCTGGAAACACCATATATTTT. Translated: CASSVDSGNTIYF.

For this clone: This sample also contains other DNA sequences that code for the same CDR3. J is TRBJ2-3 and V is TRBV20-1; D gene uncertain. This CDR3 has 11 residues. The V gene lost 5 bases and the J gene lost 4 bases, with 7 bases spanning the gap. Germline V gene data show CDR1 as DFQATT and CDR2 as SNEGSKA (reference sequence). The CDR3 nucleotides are TGCAGTGCTCGGGCCCCAGATACGCAGTATTTT. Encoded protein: CSARAPDTQYF.

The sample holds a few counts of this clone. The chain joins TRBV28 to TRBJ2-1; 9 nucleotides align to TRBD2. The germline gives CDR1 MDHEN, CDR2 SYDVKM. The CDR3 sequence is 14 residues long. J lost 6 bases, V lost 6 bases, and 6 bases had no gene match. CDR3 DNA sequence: TGTGCCAGCAGGACCGGGACTAGCTTCAATGAGCAGTTCTTC. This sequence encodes CASRTGTSFNEQFF.

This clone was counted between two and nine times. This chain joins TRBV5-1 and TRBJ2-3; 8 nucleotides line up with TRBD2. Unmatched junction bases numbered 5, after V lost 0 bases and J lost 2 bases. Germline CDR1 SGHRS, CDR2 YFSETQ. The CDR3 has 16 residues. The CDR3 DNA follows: TGCGCCAGCAGCTTGGCCCCGGGGGGGCCCACAGATACGCAGTATTTT. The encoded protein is CASSLAPGGPTDTQYF.

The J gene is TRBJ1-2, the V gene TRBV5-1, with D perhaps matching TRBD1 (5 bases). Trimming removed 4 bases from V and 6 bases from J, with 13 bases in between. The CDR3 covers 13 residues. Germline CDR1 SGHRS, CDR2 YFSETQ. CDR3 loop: CASSPPRGNGYTF. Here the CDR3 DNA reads TGCGCCAGCAGCCCCCCCCGGGGGAATGGCTACACCTTC.

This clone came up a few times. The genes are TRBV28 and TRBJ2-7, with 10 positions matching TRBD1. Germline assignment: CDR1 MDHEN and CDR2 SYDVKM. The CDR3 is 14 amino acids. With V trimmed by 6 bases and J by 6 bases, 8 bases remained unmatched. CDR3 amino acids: CASRLGQGTSEQYF. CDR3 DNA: TGTGCCAGCAGATTGGGACAGGGGACGAGCGAGCAGTACTTC.

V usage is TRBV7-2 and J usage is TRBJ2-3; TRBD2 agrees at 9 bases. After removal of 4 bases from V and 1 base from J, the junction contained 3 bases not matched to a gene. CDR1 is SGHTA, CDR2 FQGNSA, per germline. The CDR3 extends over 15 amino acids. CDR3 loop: CASSSQRGGTDTQYF. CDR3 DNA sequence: TGTGCCAGCAGCTCCCAGCGGGGGGGCACAGATACGCAGTATTTT.

The CDR3 protein is CASRRLAGDTGELFF. CDR3 nucleotide sequence: TGTGCCAGCAGACGACTAGCGGGGGACACCGGGGAGCTGTTTTTT. The chain recombines TRBV6-4 with TRBJ2-2; TRBD2 matches at 12 bases. V was pared by 6 bases and J by 3 bases, with 2 bases of the junction left unmatched. Germline CDR1 reads MRHNA; CDR2 reads SNTAGT. CDR3 length: 15 amino acids.

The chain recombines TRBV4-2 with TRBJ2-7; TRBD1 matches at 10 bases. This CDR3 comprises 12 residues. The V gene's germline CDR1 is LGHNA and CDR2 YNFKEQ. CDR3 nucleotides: TGTCCGGGGGACAGGGGTTTCGACGAGCAGTACTTC. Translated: CPGDRGFDEQYF.

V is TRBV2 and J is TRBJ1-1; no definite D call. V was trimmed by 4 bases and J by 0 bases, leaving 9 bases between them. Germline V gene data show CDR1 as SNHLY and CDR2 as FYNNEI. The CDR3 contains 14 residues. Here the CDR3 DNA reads TGTGCCAGCAGTGGAGAAGGGCTGAACACTGAAGCTTTCTTT. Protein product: CASSGEGLNTEAFF.

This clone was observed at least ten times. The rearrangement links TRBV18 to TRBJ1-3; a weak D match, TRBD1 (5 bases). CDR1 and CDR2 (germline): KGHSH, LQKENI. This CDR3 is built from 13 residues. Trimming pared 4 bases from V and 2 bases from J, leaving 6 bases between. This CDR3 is CASSRGAGNTIYF. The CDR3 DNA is TGTGCCAGCTCACGGGGGGCTGGAAACACCATATATTTT.

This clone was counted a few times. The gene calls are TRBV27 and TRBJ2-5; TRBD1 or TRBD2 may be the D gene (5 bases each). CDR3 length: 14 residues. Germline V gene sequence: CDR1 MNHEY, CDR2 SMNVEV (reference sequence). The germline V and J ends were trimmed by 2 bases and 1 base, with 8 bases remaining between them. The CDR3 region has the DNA TGTGCCAGCAGTTTAAGGGACGGCCAAGAGACCCAGTACTTC. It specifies CASSLRDGQETQYF.

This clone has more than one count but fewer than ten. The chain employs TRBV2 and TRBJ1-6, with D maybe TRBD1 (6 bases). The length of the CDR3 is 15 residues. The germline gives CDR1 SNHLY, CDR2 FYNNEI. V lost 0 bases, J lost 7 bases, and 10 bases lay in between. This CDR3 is CASSEAGAVNSPLHF. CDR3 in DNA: TGTGCCAGCAGTGAAGCGGGGGCAGTCAATTCACCCCTCCACTTT.

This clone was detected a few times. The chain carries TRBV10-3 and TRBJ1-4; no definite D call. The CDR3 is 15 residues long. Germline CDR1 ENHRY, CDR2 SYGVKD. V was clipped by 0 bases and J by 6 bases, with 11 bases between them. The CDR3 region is CAISESKGEYEKLFF. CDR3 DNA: TGTGCCATCAGTGAGTCGAAGGGAGAGTATGAAAAACTGTTTTTT.

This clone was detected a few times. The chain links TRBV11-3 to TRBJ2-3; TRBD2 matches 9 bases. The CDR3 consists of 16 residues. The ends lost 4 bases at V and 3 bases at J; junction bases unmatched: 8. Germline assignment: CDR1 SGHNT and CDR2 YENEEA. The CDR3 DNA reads TGTGCCAGCAGCTCCCCGTGGCGGGGGGGAACAGATACGCAGTATTTT. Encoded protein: CASSSPWRGGTDTQYF.

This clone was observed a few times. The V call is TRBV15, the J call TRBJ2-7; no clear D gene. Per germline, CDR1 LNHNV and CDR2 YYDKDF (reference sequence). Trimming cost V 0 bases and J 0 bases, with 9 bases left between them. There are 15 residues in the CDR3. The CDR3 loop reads CATSRDPGYSYEQYF. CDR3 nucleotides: TGTGCCACCAGCAGAGATCCTGGGTACTCCTACGAGCAGTACTTC.

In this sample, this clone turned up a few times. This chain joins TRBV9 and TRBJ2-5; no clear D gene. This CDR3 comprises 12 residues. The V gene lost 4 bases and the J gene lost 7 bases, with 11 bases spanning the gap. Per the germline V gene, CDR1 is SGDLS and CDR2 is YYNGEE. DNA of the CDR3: TGTGCCAGCAGCCTTGGACGAGGGACCCAGTACTTC. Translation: CASSLGRGTQYF. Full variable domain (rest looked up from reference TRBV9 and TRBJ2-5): DSGVTQTPKHLITATGQRVTLRCSPRSGDLSVYWYQQSLDQGLQFLIQYYNGEERAKGNILERFSAQQFPDLHSELNLSSLELGDSALYFCASSLGRGTQYFGPGTRLLVL.

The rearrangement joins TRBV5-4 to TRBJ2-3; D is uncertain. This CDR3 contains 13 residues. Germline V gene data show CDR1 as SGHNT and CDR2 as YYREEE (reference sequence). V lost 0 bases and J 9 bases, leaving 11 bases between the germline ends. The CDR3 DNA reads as TGTGCCAGCAGCTTGGAGCACAAGTCAACGCAGTATTTT. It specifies CASSLEHKSTQYF.

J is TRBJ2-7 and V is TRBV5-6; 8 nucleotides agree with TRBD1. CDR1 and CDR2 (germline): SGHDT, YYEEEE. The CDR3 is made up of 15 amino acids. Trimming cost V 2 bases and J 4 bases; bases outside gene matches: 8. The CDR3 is CASSLSAGGFYEQYF. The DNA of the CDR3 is TGTGCCAGCAGCTTATCGGCAGGGGGCTTTTACGAGCAGTACTTC.